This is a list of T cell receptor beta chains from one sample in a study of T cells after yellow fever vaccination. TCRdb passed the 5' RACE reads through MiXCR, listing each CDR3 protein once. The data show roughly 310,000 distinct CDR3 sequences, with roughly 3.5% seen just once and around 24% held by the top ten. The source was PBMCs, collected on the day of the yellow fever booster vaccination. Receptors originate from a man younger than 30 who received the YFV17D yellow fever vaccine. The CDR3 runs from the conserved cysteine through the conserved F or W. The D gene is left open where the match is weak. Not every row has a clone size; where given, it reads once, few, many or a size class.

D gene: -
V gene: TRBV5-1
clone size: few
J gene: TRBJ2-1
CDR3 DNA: TGCGCCAGCAGCTTGGACAGATCGCAGTTCTTC
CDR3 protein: CASSLDRSQFF

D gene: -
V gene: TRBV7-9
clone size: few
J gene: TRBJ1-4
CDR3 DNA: TGTGCCAGCAGCCCCCGGGCCGGGAGAACTAATGAAAAACTGTTTTTT
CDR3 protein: CASSPRAGRTNEKLFF

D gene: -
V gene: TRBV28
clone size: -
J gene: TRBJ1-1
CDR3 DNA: TGTGCCAGCAGGCTACGGGGGGAGGCAGCTTTCTTT
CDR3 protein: CASRLRGEAAFF

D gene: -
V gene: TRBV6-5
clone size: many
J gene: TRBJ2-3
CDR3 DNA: TGTGCCAGCTACTCTTATATGGAAGATACGCAGTATTTT
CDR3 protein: CASYSYMEDTQYF

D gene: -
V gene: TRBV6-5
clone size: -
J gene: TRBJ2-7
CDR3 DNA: TGTGCCAGCAGTTACCGGGACGGACACTACGAGCAGTACTTC
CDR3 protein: CASSYRDGHYEQYF

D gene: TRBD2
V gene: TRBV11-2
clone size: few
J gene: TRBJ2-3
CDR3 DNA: TGTGCCAGCAGCTTAGGCCAACTAGCGGGGCCCACAGATACGCAGTATTTT
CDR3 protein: CASSLGQLAGPTDTQYF

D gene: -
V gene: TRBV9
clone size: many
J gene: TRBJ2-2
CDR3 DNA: TGTGCCAGCAGCGTAGGGGAACAGCCGAACACCGGGGAGCTGTTTTTT
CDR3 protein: CASSVGEQPNTGELFF

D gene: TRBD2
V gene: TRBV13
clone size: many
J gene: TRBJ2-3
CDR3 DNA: TGTGCCAGCAGACGGGGGGGCATCGATACGCAGTATTTT
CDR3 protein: CASRRGGIDTQYF

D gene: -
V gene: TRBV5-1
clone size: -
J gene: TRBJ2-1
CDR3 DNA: TGCGCCAGCAGCTTGGGTACTCTGGGGGGTGAGCAGTTCTTC
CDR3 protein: CASSLGTLGGEQFF

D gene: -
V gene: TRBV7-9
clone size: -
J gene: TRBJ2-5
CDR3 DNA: TGTGCCAGCAGCTTGGAAAATCAAGAGACCCAGTACTTC
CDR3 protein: CASSLENQETQYF

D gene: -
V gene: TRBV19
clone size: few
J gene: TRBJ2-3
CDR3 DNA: TGTGCCAGTACCTCTAGCGTTCATACGCAGTATTTT
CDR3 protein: CASTSSVHTQYF

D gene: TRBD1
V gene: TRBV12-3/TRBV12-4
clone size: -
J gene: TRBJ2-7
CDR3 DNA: TGTGCCAGCAGTTCAACAGGGGGCTCATACGAGCAGTACTTC
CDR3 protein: CASSSTGGSYEQYF

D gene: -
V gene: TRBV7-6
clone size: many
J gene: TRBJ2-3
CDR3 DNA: TGTGCCAGCAGCTATCGGACACGCCGCACAGATACGCAGTATTTT
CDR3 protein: CASSYRTRRTDTQYF

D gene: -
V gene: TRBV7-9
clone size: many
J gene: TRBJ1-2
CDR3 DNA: TGTGCCAGCAGCCGAGTAGCGCTGGGAGGCTACACCTTC
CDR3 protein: CASSRVALGGYTF

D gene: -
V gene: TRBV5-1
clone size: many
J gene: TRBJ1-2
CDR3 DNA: TGCGCCAGCGCCCTTGAGGCCCTTACCTATGGCTACACCTTC
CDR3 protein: CASALEALTYGYTF

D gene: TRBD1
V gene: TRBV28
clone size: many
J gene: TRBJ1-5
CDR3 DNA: TGTGCCGGGCGACGACAGGGTTTCAGTCAGCCCCAGCATTTT
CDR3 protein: CAGRRQGFSQPQHF

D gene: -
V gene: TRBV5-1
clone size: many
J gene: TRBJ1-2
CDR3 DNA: TGCGCCAGCAACGGACCGGACGCCTATGGCTACACCTTC
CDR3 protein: CASNGPDAYGYTF

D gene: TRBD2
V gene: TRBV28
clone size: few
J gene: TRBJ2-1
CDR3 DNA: TGTGCCAGGGCGGGGGGGCGCTACAATGAGCAGTTCTTC
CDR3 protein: CARAGGRYNEQFF

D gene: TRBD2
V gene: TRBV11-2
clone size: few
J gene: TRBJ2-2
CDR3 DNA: TGTGCCAGCAGCTCAGAGGACGGGACTAGTAGGTCCGGGGAGCTGTTTTTT
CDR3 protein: CASSSEDGTSRSGELFF

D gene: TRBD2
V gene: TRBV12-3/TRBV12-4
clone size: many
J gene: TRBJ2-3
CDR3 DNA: TGTGCCAGCAGTTCTCCCAGCGGGGGAGTGGGAAACACAGATACGCAGTATTTT
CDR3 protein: CASSSPSGGVGNTDTQYF

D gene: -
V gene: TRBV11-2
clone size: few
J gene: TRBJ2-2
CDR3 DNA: TGTGCCAGCAGCTTAGATGTGCTAGGGCACCGGGGCACCGGGGAGCTGTTTTTT
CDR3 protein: CASSLDVLGHRGTGELFF

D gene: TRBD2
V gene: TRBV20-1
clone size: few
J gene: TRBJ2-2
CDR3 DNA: TGCAGTGCTAAGGGACTAGGAGGGTCCGGGGAGCTGTTTTTT
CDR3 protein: CSAKGLGGSGELFF

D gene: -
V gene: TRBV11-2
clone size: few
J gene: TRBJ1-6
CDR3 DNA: TGTGCCAGCAGCTTTGGGGGTTTCGATTCACCCCTCCACTTT
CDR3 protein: CASSFGGFDSPLHF

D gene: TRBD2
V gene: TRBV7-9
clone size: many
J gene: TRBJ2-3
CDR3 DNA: TGTGCCAGCAGCCTCCTCGGGACTAGCATACATACGCAGTATTTT
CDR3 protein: CASSLLGTSIHTQYF

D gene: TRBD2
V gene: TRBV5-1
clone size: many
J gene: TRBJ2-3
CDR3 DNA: TGCGCCAGCAGCTTGGGCGGGGGGGCCGCAGATACGCAGTATTTT
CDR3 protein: CASSLGGGAADTQYF

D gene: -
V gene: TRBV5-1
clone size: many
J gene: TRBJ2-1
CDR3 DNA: TGCGCCAGCAGCTTAGGTTCGAGGAGCTCCTACAATGAGCAGTTCTTC
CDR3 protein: CASSLGSRSSYNEQFF

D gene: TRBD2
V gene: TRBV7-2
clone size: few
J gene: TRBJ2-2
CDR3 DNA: TGTGCCAGCAGCTTTAGCGGGGGGTACACCGGGGAGCTGTTTTTT
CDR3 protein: CASSFSGGYTGELFF

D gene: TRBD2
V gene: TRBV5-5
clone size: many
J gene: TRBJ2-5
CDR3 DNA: TGTGCCAGCAGCCCCCAGGGGAGCGGGGGGGTAGGAACCCAGTACTTC
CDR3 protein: CASSPQGSGGVGTQYF

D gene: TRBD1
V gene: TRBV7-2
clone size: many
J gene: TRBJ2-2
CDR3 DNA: TGTGCCAGCGGAAGCCGGTTAGGACAGGGGAGGACCGGGGAGCTGTTTTTT
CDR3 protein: CASGSRLGQGRTGELFF

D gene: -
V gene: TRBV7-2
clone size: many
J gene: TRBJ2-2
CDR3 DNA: TGCGCCAGCAGCTTGGGCTGGAACACCGGGGAGCTGTTTTTT
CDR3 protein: CASSLGWNTGELFF

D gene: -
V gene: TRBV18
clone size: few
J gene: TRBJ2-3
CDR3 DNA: TGTGCCAGCTCACCACCAAGAAGCCGACCCACAGATACGCAGTATTTT
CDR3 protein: CASSPPRSRPTDTQYF

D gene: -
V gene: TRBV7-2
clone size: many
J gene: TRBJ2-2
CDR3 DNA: TGTGCCAGCAGCTTACGTGGGGGGGCCGCCGGGGAGCTGTTTTTT
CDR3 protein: CASSLRGGAAGELFF

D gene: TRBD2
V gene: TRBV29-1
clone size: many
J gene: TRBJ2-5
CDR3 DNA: TGCAGCGTGCTTCTAGGACTAGCGGAGACCCAGTACTTC
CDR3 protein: CSVLLGLAETQYF

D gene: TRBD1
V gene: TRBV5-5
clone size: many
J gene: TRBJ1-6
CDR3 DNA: TGTGCCAGCAGCTTGAGAGGGGACAGGGGTACCCCCCTCCACTTT
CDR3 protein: CASSLRGDRGTPLHF

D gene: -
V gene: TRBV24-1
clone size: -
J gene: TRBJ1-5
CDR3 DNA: TGTGCCACCGGGCCGGGGGGGCAGGGCAATCAGCCCCAGCATTTT
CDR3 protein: CATGPGGQGNQPQHF

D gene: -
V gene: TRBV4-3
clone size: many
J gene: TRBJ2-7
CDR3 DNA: TGCGCCAGCAGCCAAGGTTGGAGGGGGGAGGACGAGCAGTACTTC
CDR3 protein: CASSQGWRGEDEQYF

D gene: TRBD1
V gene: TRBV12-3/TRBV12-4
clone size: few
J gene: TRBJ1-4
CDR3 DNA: TGTGCCAGCAGTCGACAGGGGACAGTGTATGAAAAACTGTTTTTT
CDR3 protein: CASSRQGTVYEKLFF

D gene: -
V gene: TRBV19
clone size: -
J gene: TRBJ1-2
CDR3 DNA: TGTGCCAGTAGTAAAACAGCATCCTATGGCTACACCTTC
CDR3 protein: CASSKTASYGYTF

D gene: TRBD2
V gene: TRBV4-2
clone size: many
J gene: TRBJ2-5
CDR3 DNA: TGTGCCAGCAGCCATACTAGCGGGGGCCTTGGAGAGACCCAGTACTTC
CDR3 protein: CASSHTSGGLGETQYF

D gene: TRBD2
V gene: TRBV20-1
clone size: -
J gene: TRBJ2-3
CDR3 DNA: TGCAGTGCCACGGGACTAGCGGGGTGGTCAGATACGCAGTATTTT
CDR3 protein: CSATGLAGWSDTQYF

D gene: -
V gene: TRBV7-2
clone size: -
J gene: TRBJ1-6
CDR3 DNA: TGTGCCAGCAGCTTAGTCGGGGGGCTAAGCACTCTTTATAATTCACCCCTCCACTTT
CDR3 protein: CASSLVGGLSTLYNSPLHF

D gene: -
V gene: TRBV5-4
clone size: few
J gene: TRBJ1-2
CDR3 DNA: TGTGCCAGCAGCTTGGCCGATTTTTGGATTAACTATGGCTACACCTTC
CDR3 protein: CASSLADFWINYGYTF

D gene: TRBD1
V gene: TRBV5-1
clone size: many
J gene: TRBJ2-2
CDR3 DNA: TGCGCCAGCAGCTTGGCCGGGACAGGGGGCCGGAACACCGGGGAGCTGTTTTTT
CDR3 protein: CASSLAGTGGRNTGELFF

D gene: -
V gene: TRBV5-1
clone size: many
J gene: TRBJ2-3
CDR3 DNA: TGTGCCAGCAGTTTAGGGGGGGCTAGCACAGATACGCAGTATTTT
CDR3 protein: CASSLGGASTDTQYF

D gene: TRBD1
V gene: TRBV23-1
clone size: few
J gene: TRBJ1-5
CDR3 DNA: TGCGCCAGCAGTCAATCTCCAGGGACAGGCCCTCAGCCCCAGCATTTT
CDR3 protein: CASSQSPGTGPQPQHF

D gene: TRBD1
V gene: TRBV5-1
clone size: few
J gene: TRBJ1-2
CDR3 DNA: TGCGCCAGCAGCCCAAAGGACAGGGACTATGGCTACACCTTC
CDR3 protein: CASSPKDRDYGYTF

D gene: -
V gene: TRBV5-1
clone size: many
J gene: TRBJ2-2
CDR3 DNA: TGCGCCAGCAGGCCGGAAGGGAACACCGGGGAGCTGTTTTTT
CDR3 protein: CASRPEGNTGELFF

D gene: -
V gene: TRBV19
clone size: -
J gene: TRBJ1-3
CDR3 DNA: TGTCCCAGTAGTATTAACTCCGACAGTACCATATATTTT
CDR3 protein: CPSSINSDSTIYF

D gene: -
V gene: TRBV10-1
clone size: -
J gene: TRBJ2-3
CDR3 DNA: TGCGCCAGCAGTGAAACCGGGACATATAGCACAGATACGCAGTATTTT
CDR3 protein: CASSETGTYSTDTQYF

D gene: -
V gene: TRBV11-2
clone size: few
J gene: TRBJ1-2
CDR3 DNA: TGTGCCAGCAGCTTAGGCCTCGGGGATCAAGGGGACTATGGCTACACCTTC
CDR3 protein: CASSLGLGDQGDYGYTF

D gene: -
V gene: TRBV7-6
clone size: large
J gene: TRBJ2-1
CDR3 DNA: TGTGCCAGCAGCCCTGGGTATGAGCAGTTCTTC
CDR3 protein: CASSPGYEQFF

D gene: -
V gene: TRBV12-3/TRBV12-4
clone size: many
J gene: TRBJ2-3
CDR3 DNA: TGTGCCAGCAGTCGAAGAGATACGCAGTATTTT
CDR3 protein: CASSRRDTQYF